A single sample is the source of the 5 T cell receptor beta chains below, sequenced in a study of blood T cell repertoires in COVID-19. The protocol was immunoSEQ multiplex PCR, while the TCRdb copy is restricted to in-frame clones and leaves out a portion. The table lists around 250,000 clones, around 83% of them singletons. The sequencing input was peripheral blood. Source of these receptors: a man aged 18 to 30 with active or convalescent COVID-19.

The chain employs TRBV7-9 and TRBJ2-6; D is undetermined. The CDR3 extends over 15 amino acids. Germline loops: CDR1 SEHNR, CDR2 FQNEAQ (reference sequence). V shed 3 bases and J shed 0 bases, with 6 bases lying between them. The CDR3 sequence is CASSFGISGANVLTF. The CDR3 nucleotides are TGTGCCAGCAGCTTCGGTATCTCTGGGGCCAACGTCCTGACTTTC.

CDR3: CASSLQSDTEAFF. The CDR3 nucleotides read TGTGCCAGCAGCTTACAGTCAGACACTGAAGCTTTCTTT. This rearrangement joins TRBV7-8 to TRBJ1-1; no clear D gene. V was pared by 2 bases and J by 3 bases, with 7 bases between. From germline, CDR1 is SGHVS and CDR2 FQNEAQ. This CDR3 spans 13 amino acids.

The V gene is TRBV28, the J gene TRBJ1-2; 11 bases line up with TRBD1. The CDR3 covers 18 residues. Germline values: CDR1 MDHEN, CDR2 SYDVKM. The junction had 16 bases not matched to a gene; V was cut back by 8 bases and J by 2 bases. This CDR3 reads CASPPPRDRGLLNYGYTF. CDR3 DNA: TGTGCCAGCCCGCCCCCCCGGGACAGGGGGTTGTTGAACTATGGCTACACCTTC.

The chain uses TRBV4-2 and TRBJ1-2; unclear D gene. Germline V gene lookup returns CDR1 LGHNA and CDR2 YNFKEQ. The CDR3 length is 11 residues. V lost 0 bases and J 10 bases, leaving 6 bases between the germline ends. The CDR3 is CASSQERDYTF. The CDR3 DNA reads as TGTGCCAGCAGCCAAGAGAGAGACTACACCTTC.

This chain connects TRBV27 to TRBJ2-2; D may be TRBD1 (8 bases). V lost 4 bases to trimming and J lost 3 bases, with 15 bases between them. The CDR3 spans 16 residues. Germline-derived CDR1 and CDR2 are MNHEY and SMNVEV (reference sequence). CDR3 coding DNA: TGTGCCAGCAGTTCATGGACAGGGAGGGACACCGGGGAGCTGTTTTTT. This gives the protein CASSSWTGRDTGELFF.